This entry is about one T cell receptor beta chain. The germline V gene has CDR1 SGHKS and CDR2 YYEKEE (reference sequence). The CDR3 has 15 residues. V was pared by 4 bases and J by 4 bases, with 15 bases between. The sample's time point: newly diagnosed GD, antithyroid drugs for less than 3 months. From RNA extracted from PBMCs, the TCR library was made. The data were taken from a study of regulatory T cells in long-lasting Graves disease. The authors built TCR beta libraries using iRepertoire HTBI primers and Arm-PCR of CDR3 regions. In TCRdb, the multiplex PCR reads were re-called with MiXCR into one record per CDR3 protein. The sample includes fewer than 650,000 distinct CDR3 sequences, 15% to 20% of them seen just once. These data also featured in a second study, about T cells in Graves' hyperthyroidism and ophthalmopathy.

The chain couples TRBV5-5 to TRBJ1-5; TRBD1 is a possible D gene (5 bases). This TCR derives from a woman younger than 45 with Graves disease. Sample: peripheral blood mononuclear cells (PBMCs), taken at new diagnosis, from a patient treated with antithyroid drugs. The CDR3 DNA is TGTGCCAGCAGCCTATTCGTAGGGGAAAATCAGCCCCAGCATTTT. This translates into CASSLFVGENQPQHF.